Presented here are 29 T cell receptor beta chains from one specimen sequenced in a study of identical twins. TCRdb re-analysed the 5' RACE reads in MiXCR, keeping a single row per CDR3 protein. The table has roughly 750,000 distinct CDR3 sequences, about 20% seen once; the top ten hold more than 4%. This sample was shared with a second study, whose subject was T cells expressing NK-cell markers.

The sequenced sample was PBMCs. The receptors derive from a woman under 30 in good health.

The chain links TRBV20-1 to TRBJ2-5; D gene unclear. CDR3 length: 12 amino acids. Germline values: CDR1 DFQATT, CDR2 SNEGSKA (reference sequence). V was shortened by 1 base and J by 3 bases, with 6 bases between the two germline ends. CDR3 sequence (DNA): TGCAGTGCTAGAGGATGGGAAGAGACCCAGTACTTC. Amino acid sequence: CSARGWEETQYF.

This clonotype was found a few times. The chain carries TRBV7-8 and TRBJ2-1; 10 nucleotides align to TRBD2. V gave up 1 base and J gave up 1 base; unmatched junction bases: 7. The CDR3 totals 18 residues. Germline V gene data show CDR1 as SGHVS and CDR2 as FQNEAQ. The CDR3 DNA is TGTGCCAGCAGCTTAGAAGCTAGCGGGAGATCGTCCTACAATGAGCAGTTCTTC. Its protein is CASSLEASGRSSYNEQFF.

On this clonotype: At one boundary the junction diverges from the germline segment, which might be a read error. The chain uses TRBV4-2 and TRBJ2-7, with a tentative D call TRBD1 (6 bases). This CDR3 is built from 16 residues. Germline-derived CDR1 and CDR2 are LGHNA and YNFKEQ. The CDR3: CASRQGNLGQPYEQYF. The CDR3 DNA is TGTGCCAGCAGGCAAGGGAATCTCGGACAGCCTTACGAGCAGTACTTC.

This clonotype was seen a few times. This chain links TRBV7-9 with TRBJ1-2; the D gene is possibly TRBD1 (5 bases). This CDR3 spans 13 amino acids. The V end was cut by 5 bases, the J end by 5 bases, with 12 bases between. Germline CDR1 and CDR2: SEHNR and FQNEAQ (reference sequence). The CDR3 spells CASSPWTNYGYTF. The CDR3 coding sequence is TGTGCCAGCAGCCCCTGGACAAATTATGGCTACACCTTC.

The rearrangement links TRBV11-2 to TRBJ2-4; 10 bases agree with TRBD2. The V and J ends lost 5 bases and 5 bases, in that order; junction bases with no gene match: 21. The CDR3 loop spans 20 amino acids. Germline CDR1 and CDR2: SGHAT and FQNNGV. Written as DNA, the CDR3 is TGTGCCAGCAGCCCACTCCGATCGCTAGCGGGAGTTGGGAGCCAAAACATTCAGTACTTC. Translation: CASSPLRSLAGVGSQNIQYF.

The rearrangement links TRBV24-1 to TRBJ2-5; possibly TRBD1 for D (7 bases). The CDR3 is made up of 15 amino acids. V gave up 2 bases and J gave up 3 bases, with 12 bases separating them. CDR1 is KGHDR and CDR2 is SFDVKD in the germline V gene. CDR3 coding DNA: TGTGCCACCAGTGATTCGGGGGACAGCAAAGAGACCCAGTACTTC. Protein: CATSDSGDSKETQYF.

The chain links TRBV20-1 to TRBJ2-3, with a possible D match to TRBD2 (5 bases). The CDR3 sequence is 15 residues long. The germline CDR1 and CDR2 sequences are DFQATT and SNEGSKA (reference sequence). Trimming cost V 6 bases and J 5 bases, with 21 bases left between them. The CDR3: CSASKARGRQDTQYF. CDR3 nucleotide sequence: TGCAGTGCCAGTAAGGCTAGAGGGCGGCAAGATACGCAGTATTTT.

The chain combines TRBV29-1 with TRBJ2-1, with D hard to call. The V end lost 3 bases, the J end lost 2 bases, and 17 bases lay between the germline ends. CDR1 and CDR2 from the germline V gene are SQVTM and ANQGSEA. The CDR3 runs to 16 residues. The DNA for the CDR3 is TGCAGCGTTGATTCTGTTTCAACCAGGCCCTACAATGAGCAGTTCTTC. Its translation is CSVDSVSTRPYNEQFF.

This clonotype showed up many times. The chain recombines TRBV12-3 or TRBV12-4 with TRBJ2-7; D gene uncertain. This CDR3 has 14 amino acids. Trimming left V 7 bases short and J 4 bases short, with 17 bases between. Here the CDR3 DNA reads TGTGCCAGCACTTCATCGTTAGGCCATTACGAGCAGTACTTC. Translation gives CASTSSLGHYEQYF.

This sequence joins TRBV7-2 and TRBJ1-5; D is unclear. CDR1 is SGHTA, CDR2 FQGNSA, per germline. The CDR3 is 14 amino acids. V was trimmed by 6 bases and J by 3 bases, leaving 12 bases between them. The CDR3 nucleotides are TGTGCCAGCAGTTTGAGCGGCTTCAATCAGCCCCAGCATTTT. It codes for CASSLSGFNQPQHF.

V and J are TRBV12-3 or TRBV12-4 and TRBJ1-2; no reliable D call. V was trimmed by 3 bases and J by 5 bases, leaving 13 bases between them. The CDR3 loop spans 14 amino acids. The CDR3 is CASSLVGRPYGYTF. CDR3 sequence (DNA): TGTGCCAGCAGTTTGGTCGGGCGCCCTTATGGCTACACCTTC.

This clonotype was counted at least ten times. CDR3 nucleotides: TGCAGTGCTAGTCGGGACACTCCATACGAGCAGTACTTC. This translates into CSASRDTPYEQYF. The V gene is TRBV20-1, the J gene TRBJ2-7; the D gene is possibly TRBD1 (6 bases). The CDR3 sequence is 13 residues long. Germline V gives CDR1 DFQATT, CDR2 SNEGSKA (reference sequence). Trimming removed 3 bases from V and 4 bases from J, with 13 bases in between.

V usage is TRBV6-5 and J usage is TRBJ1-4; D is uncertain. Germline V gene lookup returns CDR1 MNHEY and CDR2 SVGAGI. V lost 2 bases and J lost 7, with 20 bases in between. CDR3 length: 17 amino acids. CDR3 in DNA: TGTGCCAGCAGTTACCGCCCGCCTCCAGCCGCGTCTGAAAAACTGTTTTTT. Protein: CASSYRPPPAASEKLFF.

The V call is TRBV7-2, the J call TRBJ2-7; no firm D call. Germline-derived CDR1 and CDR2 are SGHTA and FQGNSA. There are 14 residues in the CDR3. V lost 5 bases and J lost 3, with 14 bases in between. DNA of the CDR3: TGTGCCAGCAGCCGTACTACACTACTCTACGAGCAGTACTTC. Translation: CASSRTTLLYEQYF.

The sample holds many counts of this clonotype. This rearrangement joins TRBV27 to TRBJ1-2; no reliable D call. Germline V gene sequence: CDR1 MNHEY, CDR2 SMNVEV (reference sequence). CDR3 length: 16 amino acids. V gave up 6 bases and J gave up 6 bases, with 23 bases separating them. The CDR3 loop reads CASSEAGYLEMDGYTF. The CDR3 nucleotides read TGTGCCAGCAGCGAAGCGGGGTATCTCGAAATGGATGGCTACACCTTC.

This chain uses TRBV5-1 with TRBJ2-3; tentative D call: TRBD2 (6 bases). Germline V gives CDR1 SGHRS, CDR2 YFSETQ. V was clipped by 0 bases and J by 5 bases, with 10 bases between them. The CDR3 has 14 amino acids. In DNA, the CDR3 is TGCGCCAGCAGCTTGGGACTAGTTTTAGATACGCAGTATTTT. This encodes CASSLGLVLDTQYF.

This clonotype was counted at least ten times. The rearrangement joins TRBV25-1 to TRBJ1-5, with D perhaps TRBD1 (5 bases). The V and J ends lost 7 bases and 4 bases respectively, with 11 bases between them. The CDR3 has 13 amino acids. In germline, CDR1 is MGHDK, CDR2 SYGVNS. The CDR3: CASTGGNNQPQHF. CDR3 sequence (DNA): TGTGCCAGCACCGGGGGGAATAATCAGCCCCAGCATTTT.

This chain connects TRBV29-1 to TRBJ2-5, with TRBD2 matching 10 bases. The CDR3 is made up of 13 amino acids. The V gene's germline CDR1 is SQVTM and CDR2 ANQGSEA. V was clipped by 3 bases and J by 4 bases; unmatched bases: 2. The CDR3 loop reads CSVDRLAGETQYF. CDR3 in DNA: TGCAGCGTTGATAGACTAGCGGGAGAGACCCAGTACTTC. Full variable domain (remainder filled in from reference TRBV29-1 and TRBJ2-5): SAVISQKPSRDICQRGTSLTIQCQVDSQVTMMFWYRQQPGQSLTLIATANQGSEATYESGFVIDKFPISRPNLTFSTLTVSNMSPEDSSIYLCSVDRLAGETQYFGPGTRLLVL.

V usage is TRBV10-3 and J usage is TRBJ2-1; TRBD2 matches at 10 bases. The CDR3 is 16 amino acids. The germline V gene encodes CDR1 ENHRY and CDR2 SYGVKD. With V trimmed by 6 bases and J by 7 bases, 12 bases remained unmatched. The CDR3 spells CAIRNILAGVRNEQFF. The CDR3 DNA sequence: TGTGCCATCAGAAATATTCTAGCGGGAGTGCGGAATGAGCAGTTCTTC.

This clonotype has more than one count but fewer than ten. V usage is TRBV20-1 and J usage is TRBJ2-7, with TRBD1 matching 10 bases. CDR1 DFQATT and CDR2 SNEGSKA come from the germline V gene (reference sequence). There are 14 residues in the CDR3. After removal of 0 bases from V and 6 bases from J, the junction contained 5 bases not matched to a gene. CDR3 coding DNA: TGCAGTGCTAGAGAGGGACAGGGGAAACCCGAGCAGTACTTC. It codes for CSAREGQGKPEQYF.

This sequence joins TRBV6-2 or TRBV6-3 and TRBJ2-2, with D possibly being TRBD2 (6 bases). The germline gives CDR1 MNHEY, CDR2 SVGEGT. The CDR3 is made up of 15 amino acids. V was pared by 8 bases and J by 5 bases, with 18 bases between. The CDR3 DNA follows: TGTGCCAGCGAGGCCTTGACTAGAAGAACCGGGGAGCTGTTTTTT. As protein: CASEALTRRTGELFF.

This clonotype was counted between two and nine times. The rearrangement joins TRBV20-1 to TRBJ2-2; 9 bases align to TRBD2. V trimming: 6 bases; J trimming: 5 bases; junction bases outside the gene matches: 10. The CDR3 runs to 15 residues. Per germline, CDR1 DFQATT and CDR2 SNEGSKA (reference sequence). The CDR3 nucleotides are TGCAGTGCCTCACCCGGCGGGAGGGTTACCGGGGAGCTGTTTTTT. This encodes CSASPGGRVTGELFF.

This clonotype was observed a handful of times. The chain joins TRBV7-2 to TRBJ2-1, with D hard to call. Trimming took 2 bases from V and 9 from J, leaving 8 bases between them. The length of the CDR3 is 12 residues. The germline V gene encodes CDR1 SGHTA and CDR2 FQGNSA. The CDR3 DNA sequence: TGTGCCAGCAGCTTAATAGTGGCTGAGCAGTTCTTC. It is translated as CASSLIVAEQFF.

The CDR3 loop reads CASTINRMRGTEAFF. The DNA for the CDR3 is TGCGCCAGCACCATCAACAGAATGCGGGGGACTGAAGCTTTCTTT. The V call is TRBV5-1, the J call TRBJ1-1, with a weak D call TRBD1 (5 bases). Looked up from germline, CDR1 is SGHRS and CDR2 is YFSETQ. Trimming pared 6 bases from V and 5 bases from J, leaving 20 bases between. This CDR3 contains 15 residues.

This clonotype was detected ten times or more. V usage is TRBV5-1 and J usage is TRBJ2-7, with 8 bases identical to TRBD1. Losses at the gene ends were 4 bases for V and 7 bases for J; bases not matched to a gene: 4. Germline CDR1 SGHRS, CDR2 YFSETQ. The CDR3 is 12 residues long. CDR3 sequence reads: CASSPGQGEQYF. The DNA for the CDR3 is TGCGCCAGCAGCCCAGGACAGGGTGAGCAGTACTTC.

This clonotype was seen more than once but under ten times. The chain is built from TRBV5-6 and TRBJ2-7, with 7 nucleotides matching TRBD1. The CDR3 covers 13 residues. V was pared by 4 bases and J by 5 bases, with 6 bases of the junction left unmatched. CDR1 and CDR2 (germline): SGHDT, YYEEEE. The CDR3 loop is CASSHMTGNEQYF. The CDR3 coding sequence is TGTGCCAGCAGCCACATGACAGGGAACGAGCAGTACTTC.

The sample holds a few counts of this clonotype. V is TRBV7-3 and J is TRBJ2-1; D assignment may be TRBD1 or TRBD2 (5 bases each). The CDR3 loop spans 16 amino acids. The germline gives CDR1 SGHTA, CDR2 FQGTGA. The V gene lost 5 bases and the J gene lost 0 bases, with 14 bases spanning the gap. The CDR3, as DNA: TGTGCCAGCAGCCCGGGACCTCGGAGCTCCTACAATGAGCAGTTCTTC. Translated: CASSPGPRSSYNEQFF.

The rearrangement joins TRBV6-5 to TRBJ2-1, with TRBD2 matching 11 bases. V shed 0 bases, J shed 8 bases, and the junction held 9 bases outside the gene matches. Germline V gene sequence: CDR1 MNHEY, CDR2 SVGAGI. This CDR3 region has 17 residues. The CDR3 protein is CASSYSFGVAGGHEQFF. The DNA for the CDR3 is TGTGCCAGCAGTTACTCTTTTGGGGTAGCGGGGGGGCATGAGCAGTTCTTC.

V usage is TRBV7-2 and J usage is TRBJ2-4; the match to TRBD2 covers 7 bases. Germline V gene data show CDR1 as SGHTA and CDR2 as FQGNSA. J lost 10 bases, V lost 3 bases, and 12 bases had no gene match. This CDR3 region has 15 residues. CDR3 protein: CASSLGSGGNGIQYF. CDR3 bases: TGTGCCAGCAGCTTGGGGTCGGGGGGTAACGGGATTCAGTACTTC. The variable domain in full, with the rest retrieved from reference TRBV7-2 and TRBJ2-4, is GAGVSQSPSNKVTEKGKDVELRCDPISGHTALYWYRQSLGQGLEFLIYFQGNSAPDKSGLPSDRFSAERTGGSVSTLTIQRTQQEDSAVYLCASSLGSGGNGIQYFGAGTRLSVL.